This is a list of T cell receptor beta chains from one sample in a study of regulatory T cells in long-lasting Graves disease. TCRdb re-derived calls from the multiplex PCR reads in MiXCR, one entry per CDR3 protein. The profile covers a few hundred thousand distinct CDR3 sequences, with 23% appearing a single time and roughly 30% taken by the ten largest. The material sequenced was peripheral blood mononuclear cells (PBMCs), taken when the disease was refractory, from a patient treated with antithyroid drugs. All receptors derive from a female donor with Graves disease. CDR3s include the opening cysteine and the closing phenylalanine or tryptophan. Fields, in order: V gene, clone size, D gene, J gene, CDR3 protein, CDR3 DNA. D genes are given only for firm matches. Part of the rows lack a size; the others show once, few, many or a class for expanded clones.

TRBV28	.	.	TRBJ1-1	CASSMRNTLNTEAFF	TGTGCCAGCAGTATGCGGAACACGTTGAACACTGAAGCTTTCTTT
TRBV2	many	TRBD1	TRBJ1-1	CASSPDRVGSEAFF	TGTGCCAGCAGTCCGGACAGGGTAGGATCTGAAGCTTTCTTT
TRBV29-1	many	TRBD1	TRBJ1-2	CSVEDRTGVGGYTF	TGCAGCGTTGAAGATCGGACAGGCGTCGGTGGCTACACCTTC
TRBV6-2/TRBV6-3	.	.	TRBJ2-7	CASSYVDQATVQYF	TGTGCCAGCAGTTATGTAGACCAGGCTACGGTGCAGTACTTC
TRBV30	.	.	TRBJ1-6	CAFSKALDNSPLHF	TGTGCCTTCTCCAAGGCTCTCGATAATTCACCCCTCCACTTT
TRBV11-2	many	TRBD1	TRBJ1-4	CASGTGEATNEKLFF	TGTGCCAGCGGCACAGGGGAGGCAACTAATGAAAAACTGTTTTTT
TRBV20-1	.	.	TRBJ2-7	CSARHRRAGFYEQYF	TGCAGTGCTAGACATCGAAGGGCCGGGTTTTACGAGCAGTACTTC
TRBV28	few	.	TRBJ2-2	CASSFNRNTGELFF	TGTGCCAGCAGTTTTAATAGAAACACCGGGGAGCTGTTTTTT
TRBV9	many	.	TRBJ1-1	CASSVTGNTEAFF	TGTGCCAGCAGTGTGACAGGGAACACTGAAGCTTTCTTT
TRBV5-6	few	.	TRBJ2-2	CASSSIRTDTGELFF	TGTGCCAGCAGCTCGATCCGGACAGACACCGGGGAGCTGTTTTTT
TRBV5-1	.	.	TRBJ1-2	CASSPYREGNYGYTF	TGCGCCAGCAGCCCCTACAGGGAAGGGAACTATGGCTACACCTTC
TRBV5-1	many	TRBD1	TRBJ2-1	CASSPGQSYNEQFF	TGCGCCAGCAGCCCGGGACAGTCCTACAATGAGCAGTTCTTC
TRBV3-1	.	.	TRBJ1-1	CASSQGGFGTEAFF	TGTGCCAGCAGCCAAGGGGGCTTTGGTACTGAAGCTTTCTTT
TRBV9	many	TRBD2	TRBJ2-7	CASSEGLAGSPQYF	TGTGCCAGCAGCGAGGGACTAGCGGGATCTCCGCAGTACTTC
TRBV30	many	.	TRBJ1-4	CAWSVLGEKLFF	TGTGCCTGGAGTGTACTGGGTGAAAAACTGTTTTTT
TRBV7-2	many	.	TRBJ2-5	CASTRQARETQYF	TGTGCCAGCACCCGACAGGCCCGAGAGACCCAGTACTTC
TRBV20-1	.	.	TRBJ1-1	CSASDRREAFF	TGCAGTGCTAGTGACAGAAGAGAAGCTTTCTTT
TRBV29-1	.	.	TRBJ2-7	CSAATWGYEQYF	TGCAGCGCCGCAACATGGGGGTACGAGCAGTACTTC
TRBV28	many	TRBD2	TRBJ2-7	CASSFAVAGGVYEQYF	TGTGCCAGCAGTTTCGCGGTAGCGGGAGGGGTCTACGAGCAGTACTTC
TRBV7-2	.	.	TRBJ1-3	CASSISAAGNTIYF	TGTGCCAGCAGCATCTCGGCAGCTGGAAACACCATATATTTT
TRBV20-1	few	.	TRBJ1-2	CSARKGYTF	TGCAGTGCTAGAAAGGGCTACACCTTC
TRBV7-9	.	.	TRBJ1-5	CASSSTQGLGNQPQHF	TGTGCCAGCAGCTCAACACAGGGACTTGGCAATCAGCCCCAGCATTTT
TRBV18	.	.	TRBJ2-7	CASSTASYEQYF	TGTGCCAGCTCAACGGCCTCCTACGAGCAGTACTTC
TRBV2	many	TRBD2	TRBJ2-2	CATRGTSGFLESGELFF	TGTGCCACCAGGGGGACTAGCGGATTTTTGGAGTCCGGGGAGCTGTTTTTT
TRBV3-1	many	.	TRBJ2-7	CASERQGLGEQYF	TGTGCCAGCGAGAGGCAGGGTCTGGGAGAGCAGTACTTC
TRBV7-2	.	TRBD1	TRBJ1-2	CASSLAPGQVSYGYTF	TGTGCCAGCAGCCTCGCACCGGGACAGGTGTCCTATGGCTACACCTTC
TRBV12-3/TRBV12-4	few	TRBD2	TRBJ2-5	CASSFGSGRIGETQYF	TGTGCCAGCAGTTTTGGTAGCGGGAGGATCGGGGAGACCCAGTACTTC
TRBV28	.	.	TRBJ1-1	CASSQEFDAFF	TGTGCCAGCAGTCAAGAGTTTGACGCTTTCTTT
TRBV7-2	.	TRBD1	TRBJ1-5	CASSGWDRDQPQHF	TGTGCCAGCAGCGGATGGGACAGGGATCAGCCCCAGCATTTT
TRBV11-1	few	.	TRBJ1-5	CASSLDSINQPQHF	TGTGCCAGCAGCTTAGACTCCATTAATCAGCCCCAGCATTTT
TRBV2	many	.	TRBJ1-5	CASRTDNQPQHF	TGTGCCAGCAGGACAGACAATCAGCCCCAGCATTTT
TRBV29-1	many	TRBD2	TRBJ2-5	CSVEGWVDNLAEQETQYF	TGCAGCGTTGAAGGGTGGGTTGACAACCTAGCGGAGCAAGAGACCCAGTACTTC
TRBV9	few	.	TRBJ2-7	CASSVEGQPYEQYF	TGTGCCAGCAGCGTAGAGGGTCAGCCCTACGAGCAGTACTTC
TRBV7-2	.	.	TRBJ1-2	CASSLLYGYTF	TGTGCCAGCAGTCTCCTCTATGGCTACACCTTC
TRBV2	many	.	TRBJ1-2	CASSDSEPGDYTF	TGTGCCAGCAGTGATTCGGAACCGGGCGACTACACCTTC
TRBV9	.	.	TRBJ2-4	CASSAATGRGAKNIQYF	TGTGCCAGCAGCGCCGCTACAGGGAGAGGTGCCAAAAACATTCAGTACTTC
TRBV7-9	few	.	TRBJ1-1	CASSPFVDLNTEAFF	TGTGCCAGCAGCCCCTTTGTAGACCTGAACACTGAAGCTTTCTTT
TRBV6-5	.	TRBD1	TRBJ1-2	CASSYNQGAWGYTF	TGTGCCAGCAGTTATAACCAGGGGGCTTGGGGCTACACCTTC
TRBV2	many	.	TRBJ1-1	CASRTTQNTEAFF	TGTGCCAGCCGGACGACTCAGAACACTGAAGCTTTCTTT
TRBV7-9	many	.	TRBJ2-5	CASSFDGRGQETQYF	TGTGCCAGCAGCTTTGACGGACGGGGCCAAGAGACCCAGTACTTC
TRBV15	.	TRBD1	TRBJ2-2	CATSRYRGADTGELFF	TGTGCCACCAGCAGATACAGGGGTGCCGACACCGGGGAGCTGTTTTTT
TRBV7-2	many	TRBD2	TRBJ2-5	CASSLRTSGIMGKTQYF	TGTGCCAGCAGCTTACGGACTAGCGGGATAATGGGAAAGACCCAGTACTTC
TRBV6-1	few	.	TRBJ1-2	CASNAWATSNYGYTF	TGTGCCAGCAACGCGTGGGCCACATCCAACTATGGCTACACCTTC
TRBV5-8	.	.	TRBJ2-7	CASCDPYEQYF	TGTGCCAGCTGCGATCCCTACGAGCAGTACTTC
TRBV18	many	.	TRBJ1-5	CASSQGVGQPQHF	TGTGCCAGCTCACAGGGGGTAGGGCAGCCCCAGCATTTT